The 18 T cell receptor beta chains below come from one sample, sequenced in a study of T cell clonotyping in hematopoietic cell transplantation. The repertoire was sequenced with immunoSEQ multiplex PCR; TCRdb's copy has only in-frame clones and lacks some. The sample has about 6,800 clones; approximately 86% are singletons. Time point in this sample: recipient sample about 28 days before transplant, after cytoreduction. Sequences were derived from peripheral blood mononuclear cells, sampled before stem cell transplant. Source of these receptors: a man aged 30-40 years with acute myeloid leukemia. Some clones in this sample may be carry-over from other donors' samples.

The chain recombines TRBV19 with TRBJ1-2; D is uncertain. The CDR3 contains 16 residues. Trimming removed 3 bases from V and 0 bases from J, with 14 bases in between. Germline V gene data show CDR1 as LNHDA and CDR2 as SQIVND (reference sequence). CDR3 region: CASSIPGSGANYGYTF. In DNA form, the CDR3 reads TGTGCCAGTAGTATCCCGGGGAGTGGGGCTAACTATGGCTACACCTTC.

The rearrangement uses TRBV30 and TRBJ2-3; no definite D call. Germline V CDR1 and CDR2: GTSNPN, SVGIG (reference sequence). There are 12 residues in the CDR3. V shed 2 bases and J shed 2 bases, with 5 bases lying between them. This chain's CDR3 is CAWSTLTDTQYF. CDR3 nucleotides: TGTGCCTGGAGTACACTCACAGATACGCAGTATTTT.

The CDR3 spells CASSQDSRVPEQYF. The CDR3 coding sequence is TGCGCCAGCAGCCAAGATTCTAGAGTTCCCGAGCAGTACTTC. The V and J genes are TRBV4-3 and TRBJ2-7, with D unclear. Deletions cut 0 bases from V and 6 bases from J, with 12 bases between. Germline V gene data show CDR1 as LGHNA and CDR2 as YSLEER. There are 14 residues in the CDR3.

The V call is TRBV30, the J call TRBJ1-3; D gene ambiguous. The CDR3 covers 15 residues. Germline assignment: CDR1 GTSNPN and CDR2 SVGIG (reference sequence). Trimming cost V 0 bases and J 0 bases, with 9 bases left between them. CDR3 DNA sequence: TGTGCCTGGAGTGTATTGGGTTCCTCTGGAAACACCATATATTTT. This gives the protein CAWSVLGSSGNTIYF.

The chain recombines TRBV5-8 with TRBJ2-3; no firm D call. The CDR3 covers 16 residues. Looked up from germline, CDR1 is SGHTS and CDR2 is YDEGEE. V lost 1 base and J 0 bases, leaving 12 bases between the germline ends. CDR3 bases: TGTGCCAGCAGCTTGTTGGTTGGGGTGAGCACAGATACGCAGTATTTT. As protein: CASSLLVGVSTDTQYF.

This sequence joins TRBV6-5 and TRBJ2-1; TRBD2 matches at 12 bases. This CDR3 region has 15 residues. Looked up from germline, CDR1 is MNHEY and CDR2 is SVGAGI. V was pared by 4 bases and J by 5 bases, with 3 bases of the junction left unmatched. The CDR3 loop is CASSSGLAGNNEQFF. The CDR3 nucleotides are TGTGCCAGCAGTTCCGGACTAGCGGGAAACAATGAGCAGTTCTTC.

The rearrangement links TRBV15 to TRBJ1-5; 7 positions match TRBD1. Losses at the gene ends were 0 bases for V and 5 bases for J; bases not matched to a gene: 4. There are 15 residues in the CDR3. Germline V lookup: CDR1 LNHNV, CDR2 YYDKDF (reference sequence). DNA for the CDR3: TGTGCCACCAGCAGAGATAAGGGGGCGTATCAGCCCCAGCATTTT. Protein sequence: CATSRDKGAYQPQHF.

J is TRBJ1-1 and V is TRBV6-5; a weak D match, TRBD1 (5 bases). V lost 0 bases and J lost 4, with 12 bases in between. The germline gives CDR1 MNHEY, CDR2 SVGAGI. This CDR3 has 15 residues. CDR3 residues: CASSYSVGGTTEAFF. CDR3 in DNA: TGTGCCAGCAGTTACTCGGTCGGGGGAACCACTGAAGCTTTCTTT.

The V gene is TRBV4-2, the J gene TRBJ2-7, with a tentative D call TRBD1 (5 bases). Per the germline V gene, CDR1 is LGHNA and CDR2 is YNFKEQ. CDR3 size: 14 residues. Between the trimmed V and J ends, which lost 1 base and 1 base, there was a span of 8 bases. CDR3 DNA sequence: TGTGCCAGCAGCCAAGGGGGCGCATCCTACGAGCAGTACTTC. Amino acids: CASSQGGASYEQYF.

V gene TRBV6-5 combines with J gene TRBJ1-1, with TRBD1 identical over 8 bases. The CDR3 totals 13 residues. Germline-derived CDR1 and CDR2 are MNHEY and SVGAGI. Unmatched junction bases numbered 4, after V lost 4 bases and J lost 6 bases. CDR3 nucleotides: TGTGCCAGCAGTTCTGCGACAGGGGCTGAAGCTTTCTTT. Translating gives CASSSATGAEAFF.

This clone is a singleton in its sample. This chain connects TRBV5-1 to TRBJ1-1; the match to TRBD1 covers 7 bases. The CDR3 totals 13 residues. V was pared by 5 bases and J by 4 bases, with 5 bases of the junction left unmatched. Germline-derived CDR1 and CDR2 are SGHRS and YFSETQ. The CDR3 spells CASRNQGGTEAFF. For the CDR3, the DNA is TGCGCCAGCAGGAACCAGGGGGGCACTGAAGCTTTCTTT. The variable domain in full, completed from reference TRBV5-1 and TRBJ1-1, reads KAGVTQTPRYLIKTRGQQVTLSCSPISGHRSVSWYQQTPGQGLQFLFEYFSETQRNKGNFPGRFSGRQFSNSRSEMNVSTLELGDSALYLCASRNQGGTEAFFGQGTRLTVV.

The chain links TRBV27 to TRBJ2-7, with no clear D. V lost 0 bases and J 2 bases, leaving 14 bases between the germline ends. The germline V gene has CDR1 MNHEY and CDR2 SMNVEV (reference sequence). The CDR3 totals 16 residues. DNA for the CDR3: TGTGCCAGCAGTTTATCCCCGCGGTCCCTAACCTACGAGCAGTACTTC. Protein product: CASSLSPRSLTYEQYF.

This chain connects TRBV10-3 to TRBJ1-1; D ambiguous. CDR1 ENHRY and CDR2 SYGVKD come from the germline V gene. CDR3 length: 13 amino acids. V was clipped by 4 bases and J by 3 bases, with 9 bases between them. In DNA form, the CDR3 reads TGTGCCATCAGTGTAGCGGTCGACACTGAAGCTTTCTTT. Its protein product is CAISVAVDTEAFF.

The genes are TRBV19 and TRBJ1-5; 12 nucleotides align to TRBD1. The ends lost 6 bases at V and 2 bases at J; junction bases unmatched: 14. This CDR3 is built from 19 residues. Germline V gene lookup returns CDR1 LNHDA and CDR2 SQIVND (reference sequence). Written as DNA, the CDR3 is TGTGCCAGTAGAGATCCGGGGACAGGGGGCGCTTGGGGCAATCAGCCCCAGCATTTT. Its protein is CASRDPGTGGAWGNQPQHF. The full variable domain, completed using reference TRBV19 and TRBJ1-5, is DGGITQSPKYLFRKEGQNVTLSCEQNLNHDAMYWYRQDPGQGLRLIYYSQIVNDFQKGDIAEGYSVSREKKESFPLTVTSAQKNPTAFYLCASRDPGTGGAWGNQPQHFGDGTRLSIL.

CDR3 sequence (DNA): TGTGCCAGCAGCTCCCGGGACTTGGGTTACGAGCAGTACTTC. Its protein is CASSSRDLGYEQYF. The chain carries TRBV13 and TRBJ2-7; the D gene is possibly TRBD2 (6 bases). CDR3 length: 14 amino acids. Deletions cut 4 bases from V and 4 bases from J, with 14 bases between. Per germline, CDR1 PRHDT and CDR2 FYEKMQ (reference sequence).

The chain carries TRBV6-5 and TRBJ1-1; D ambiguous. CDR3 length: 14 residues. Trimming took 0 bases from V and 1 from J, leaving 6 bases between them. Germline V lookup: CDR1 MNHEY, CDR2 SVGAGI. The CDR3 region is CASSYSNTNTEAFF. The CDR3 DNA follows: TGTGCCAGCAGTTACTCTAACACGAACACTGAAGCTTTCTTT.

This CDR3 reads CASSLQNSYEQYF. The CDR3 DNA sequence: TGTGCCAGCAGCTTACAAAACTCCTACGAGCAGTACTTC. The chain joins TRBV13 to TRBJ2-7; D not resolved. With 2 bases removed from V and 0 bases from J, the gap between germline ends came to 5 bases. CDR3 length: 13 residues. Germline assignment: CDR1 PRHDT and CDR2 FYEKMQ (reference sequence).

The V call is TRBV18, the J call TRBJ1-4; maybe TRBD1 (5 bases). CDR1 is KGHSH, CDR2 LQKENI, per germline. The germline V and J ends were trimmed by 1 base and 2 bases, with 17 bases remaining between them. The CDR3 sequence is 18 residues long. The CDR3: CASSPQTFQGATNEKLFF. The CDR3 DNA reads TGTGCCAGCTCACCACAAACGTTCCAGGGAGCCACTAATGAAAAACTGTTTTTT.